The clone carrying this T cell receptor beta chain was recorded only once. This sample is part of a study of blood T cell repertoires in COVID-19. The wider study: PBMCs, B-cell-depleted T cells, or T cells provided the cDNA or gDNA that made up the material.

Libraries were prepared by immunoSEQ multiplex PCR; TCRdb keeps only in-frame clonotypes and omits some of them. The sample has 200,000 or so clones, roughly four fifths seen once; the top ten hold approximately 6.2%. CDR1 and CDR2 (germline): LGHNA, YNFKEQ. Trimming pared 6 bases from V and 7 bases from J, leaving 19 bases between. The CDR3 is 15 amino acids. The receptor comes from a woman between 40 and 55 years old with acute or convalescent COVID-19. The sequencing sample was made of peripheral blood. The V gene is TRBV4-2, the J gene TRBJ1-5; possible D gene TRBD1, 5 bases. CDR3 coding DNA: TGTGCCAGCAGTCAACACCAGGGTATGGGACAGCCCCAGCATTTT. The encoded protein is CASSQHQGMGQPQHF.